This T cell receptor (beta chain) was sequenced in a study of T cell responses to AZD1222 COVID-19 vaccine. This table comes from immunoSEQ multiplex PCR, and its TCRdb copy is limited to in-frame clones, with some not included. The sample consists of around 120,000 clones, 85% to 90% of them appearing once. Germline V gene sequence: CDR1 SEHNR, CDR2 FQNEAQ (reference sequence). The CDR3 is made up of 14 amino acids. V was pared by 0 bases and J by 0 bases, with 6 bases between. The material was peripheral blood, obtained on day 0 of AZD1222 vaccination. J is TRBJ2-7 and V is TRBV7-9; D unclear. The TCR comes from an adult in good health. The CDR3 loop is CASSLAVNSYEQYF. In nucleotides, the CDR3 is TGTGCCAGCAGCTTAGCAGTGAACTCCTACGAGCAGTACTTC. Using reference TRBV7-9 and TRBJ2-7 for the parts outside the CDR3, the full variable domain is DTGVSQNPRHKITKRGQNVTFRCDPISEHNRLYWYRQTLGQGPEFLTYFQNEAQLEKSRLLSDRFSAERPKGSFSTLEIQRTEQGDSAMYLCASSLAVNSYEQYFGPGTRLTVT.